This T cell receptor (beta chain) derives from a study of control samples from healthy donors and cancer patients (dated by TCRdb to 2018 to 2021). The library was generated by the immunoSEQ multiplex PCR assay. TCRdb took over this immuneACCESS table, retaining in-frame rearrangements with V and J assigned. Such tables are incomplete; in checked studies, under half of the missing clones stem from an unresolved V gene, and the remainder is unexplained. Across this sample there are 150,000 to 200,000 clones, with 90% to 95% seen only once. The biggest ten clones account for roughly 1.6% of the sample. According to the germline V gene (reference sequence), CDR1 reads DFQATT and CDR2 reads SNEGSKA. V ends up 3 bases short and J 8 bases short, with an unmatched junction base count of 5. The CDR3, from cysteine to phenylalanine, totals 12 residues. Kept here is only the CDR3 DNA, which spans 36 bases and is read in frame from base 1.

A remark on this clone: The specificity of this receptor is unknown. It has no much larger one-base neighbor in the sample; base qualities were not kept.

This TCR was recovered from a young woman in good health. The rearrangement joined TRBV20-1 to TRBJ1-2; TRBD1 agrees with 8 junctional bases. The sequenced sample was blood. The CDR3 protein is CSASPGGEGYTF. The nucleotide sequence is TGCAGTGCTAGTCCAGGGGGCGAGGGCTACACCTTC.